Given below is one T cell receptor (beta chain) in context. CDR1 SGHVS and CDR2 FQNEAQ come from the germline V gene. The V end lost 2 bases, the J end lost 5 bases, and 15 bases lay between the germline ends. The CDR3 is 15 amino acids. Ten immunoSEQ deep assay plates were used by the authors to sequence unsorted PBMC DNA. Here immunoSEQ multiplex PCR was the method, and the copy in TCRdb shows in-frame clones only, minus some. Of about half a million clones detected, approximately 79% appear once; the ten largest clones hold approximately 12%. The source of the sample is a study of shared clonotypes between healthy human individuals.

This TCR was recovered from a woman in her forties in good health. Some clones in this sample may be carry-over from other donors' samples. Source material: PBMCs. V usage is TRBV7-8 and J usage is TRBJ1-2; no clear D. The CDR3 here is CASSLSNGLLYGYTF. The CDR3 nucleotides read TGTGCCAGCAGCTTATCTAACGGACTACTATATGGCTACACCTTC.